This TCR beta chain emerged from a study of vaccination and CD4 T cells after COVID-19. Overall study results and limits: Spike mono-reactivity applied to 304 of 307 vaccine-specific clones detected in convalescent patients.

The length of the CDR3 is 12 residues. In germline, CDR1 is DFQATT, CDR2 SNEGSKA (reference sequence). V lost 5 bases to trimming and J lost 7 bases, with 14 bases between them. A remark on this clonotype: Its antigen is not known.

An Oncomine TCR Beta short-read assay was used to sequence the DNA from cultured CD4+ T cells. TCRdb re-called the PCR reads with MiXCR, one entry per CDR3 protein. This sample has around 11,000 distinct CDR3 sequences, with approximately 63% found just once. Treatment meaning: approximately nine-day PBMC culture with coronavirus spike peptide pools or control peptides (ViraFEST assay). Positivity by PCR occurred from March to December 2020, a period that predated US Alpha, Beta and Delta variants. The V and J genes are TRBV20-1 and TRBJ1-2; D is uncertain. The origin of this receptor is a human donor who had recovered from COVID-19. The specimen was CD4+ T cells from blood, cultured in vitro. The CDR3, as DNA: TGCAGTGCTTCAATTCTACCGGGTGGCTACACCTTC. Its translation is CSASILPGGYTF.